The clone carrying this T cell receptor beta chain was recorded a few times. The antigen is not known. MiXCR was run by TCRdb on the RT-PCR reads, yielding one entry per CDR3 protein. The sample contains under 800,000 distinct CDR3 sequences, approximately 13% of which appear only once. This sample is part of a study of response to subunit inactivated influenza vaccine. Germline V gene data show CDR1 as MDHEN and CDR2 as SYDVKM. V lost 6 bases and J 3 bases, leaving 8 bases between the germline ends. The CDR3 has 12 amino acids. Whole-study results and caveats: It was the authors' suggestion that each seasonal influenza vaccination recruits few new T cells.

The clonotype originates from a man in his fifties or sixties who received an inactivated influenza vaccine. The V gene is TRBV28, the J gene TRBJ1-2; no clear D. The sample in question was PBMCs from blood, obtained about 14 days before vaccination. The CDR3 coding sequence is TGTGCCAGCAGCTACAGCCACTATGGCTACACCTTC. It encodes CASSYSHYGYTF.